This is a list of T cell receptor beta chains from one sample in a study of Tregs in tolerant kidney transplant recipients. Data came from immunoSEQ multiplex PCR; TCRdb stores just in-frame clones and leaves some out. The data show some 240,000 clones, with approximately 84% seen just once and around 0.6% held by the top ten. Input material: CD4+ T cells from blood. The receptors come from a human donor in good health. Both conserved end residues are part of each CDR3. A D gene is named only where the DNA matches it firmly. For some rows the clone size is stated as once, few or many, or as a class when expanded; others skip it.

v_call: TRBV11-2
clone_size: -
j_call: TRBJ2-7
d_call: -
cdr3_nt: TGTGCCAGCAGCTTTTTTGGGGGGGAGCAGTACTTC
cdr3_aa: CASSFFGGEQYF

v_call: TRBV2
clone_size: -
j_call: TRBJ1-5
d_call: TRBD1
cdr3_nt: TGTGCCAGCAACAACAGGGGAGGGCAGCCCCAGCATTTT
cdr3_aa: CASNNRGGQPQHF

v_call: TRBV5-1
clone_size: -
j_call: TRBJ2-7
d_call: TRBD2
cdr3_nt: TGCGCCAGCAGCGTCATTAGCGGGGTGGGGGCCTACGAGCAGTACTTC
cdr3_aa: CASSVISGVGAYEQYF

v_call: TRBV13
clone_size: -
j_call: TRBJ2-3
d_call: -
cdr3_nt: TGTGCCAGCAGCTTAGCGGGAGAGGGAGATACGCAGTATTTT
cdr3_aa: CASSLAGEGDTQYF

v_call: TRBV9
clone_size: -
j_call: TRBJ1-4
d_call: -
cdr3_nt: TGTGCCAGCAGCGTAGATCCCCAAGGGCTACAAAAACTGTTTTTT
cdr3_aa: CASSVDPQGLQKLFF

v_call: TRBV28
clone_size: few
j_call: TRBJ1-5
d_call: -
cdr3_nt: TGTGCCAGCCACTATCAGGCTCAAGGGGGTCAGCCCCAGCATTTT
cdr3_aa: CASHYQAQGGQPQHF

v_call: TRBV6-1
clone_size: -
j_call: TRBJ2-1
d_call: TRBD1
cdr3_nt: TGTGCCAGCAGGGGGGGACAGGGGAACAATGAGCAGTTCTTC
cdr3_aa: CASRGGQGNNEQFF

v_call: TRBV6-1
clone_size: -
j_call: TRBJ2-7
d_call: -
cdr3_nt: TGTGCCAGCACCGAAAGGGTGTTTGGCTCCTACGAGCAGTACTTC
cdr3_aa: CASTERVFGSYEQYF

v_call: TRBV19
clone_size: -
j_call: TRBJ2-6
d_call: TRBD1
cdr3_nt: TGTGCCAGTAATGGGGACAGGAGCTCTGGGGCCAACGTCCTGACTTTC
cdr3_aa: CASNGDRSSGANVLTF

v_call: TRBV9
clone_size: once
j_call: TRBJ2-1
d_call: TRBD2
cdr3_nt: TGTGCCAGCAGCTTGACTAGCGACTACAATGAGCAGTTCTTC
cdr3_aa: CASSLTSDYNEQFF

v_call: TRBV6-6
clone_size: -
j_call: TRBJ2-7
d_call: -
cdr3_nt: TGTGCCAGCAGTTACACCCCGGTCGGAGGTGCCTACGAGCAGTACTTC
cdr3_aa: CASSYTPVGGAYEQYF

v_call: TRBV7-2
clone_size: -
j_call: TRBJ1-2
d_call: -
cdr3_nt: TGTGCCAGCAGCTTAGGCAGCAACTTCTATGGCTACACCTTC
cdr3_aa: CASSLGSNFYGYTF

v_call: TRBV5-1
clone_size: -
j_call: TRBJ2-7
d_call: TRBD1
cdr3_nt: TGCGCCAGCAGCTTGGGGGACAGGGACTCCTACGAGCAGTACTTC
cdr3_aa: CASSLGDRDSYEQYF

v_call: TRBV11-2
clone_size: -
j_call: TRBJ1-1
d_call: -
cdr3_nt: TGTGCCAGCAGCTCCGGGGGAGTTCTGAACACTGAAGCTTTCTTT
cdr3_aa: CASSSGGVLNTEAFF

v_call: TRBV29-1
clone_size: -
j_call: TRBJ2-1
d_call: TRBD1
cdr3_nt: TGCAGCGGCCGGCCGGGACAGGGACACAATGAGCAGTTCTTC
cdr3_aa: CSGRPGQGHNEQFF

v_call: TRBV28
clone_size: once
j_call: TRBJ2-3
d_call: -
cdr3_nt: TGTGCCAGCAGTTCTTCTACGAGCGGCACAGATACGCAGTATTTT
cdr3_aa: CASSSSTSGTDTQYF

v_call: TRBV4-1
clone_size: -
j_call: TRBJ2-2
d_call: -
cdr3_nt: TGCGCCAGCAGCCAACCGAACACCGGGGAGCTGTTTTTT
cdr3_aa: CASSQPNTGELFF

v_call: TRBV5-6
clone_size: few
j_call: TRBJ1-5
d_call: TRBD1
cdr3_nt: TGTGCCAGCAGCTTCCGAGACAGGGGAGGATTTCCCCAGCATTTT
cdr3_aa: CASSFRDRGGFPQHF

v_call: TRBV28
clone_size: -
j_call: TRBJ2-7
d_call: TRBD1
cdr3_nt: TGTGCCAGCCAGGGACAGCGGGAGCAGTACTTC
cdr3_aa: CASQGQREQYF

v_call: TRBV7-2
clone_size: -
j_call: TRBJ1-1
d_call: -
cdr3_nt: TGTGCCAGCAGCACCAGGTGGGGTGGCACTGAAGCTTTCTTT
cdr3_aa: CASSTRWGGTEAFF

v_call: TRBV5-4
clone_size: -
j_call: TRBJ2-7
d_call: -
cdr3_nt: TGTGCCAGCAGCTCTGCAGGGTTCGCCGAGCAGTACTTC
cdr3_aa: CASSSAGFAEQYF

v_call: TRBV18
clone_size: -
j_call: TRBJ2-2
d_call: -
cdr3_nt: TGTGCCAGCTCACCTCAGGCCCCTAGAACCGGGGAGCTGTTTTTT
cdr3_aa: CASSPQAPRTGELFF

v_call: TRBV30
clone_size: -
j_call: TRBJ1-2
d_call: -
cdr3_nt: TGTGCCTGGAGCCCTTTGTTCAGTGGCTACACCTTC
cdr3_aa: CAWSPLFSGYTF

v_call: TRBV23-1
clone_size: -
j_call: TRBJ2-3
d_call: -
cdr3_nt: TGCGCCAGCAGTCAATCCAGGGTGGATACGCAGTATTTT
cdr3_aa: CASSQSRVDTQYF

v_call: TRBV7-8
clone_size: -
j_call: TRBJ2-1
d_call: -
cdr3_nt: TGTGCCAGCAGGACTTCGGGCAATGAGCAGTTCTTC
cdr3_aa: CASRTSGNEQFF

v_call: TRBV6-1
clone_size: -
j_call: TRBJ1-4
d_call: -
cdr3_nt: TGTGCCAGCAACGACCGAGACTCAACTAATGAAAAACTGTTTTTT
cdr3_aa: CASNDRDSTNEKLFF

v_call: TRBV21-1
clone_size: -
j_call: TRBJ1-5
d_call: -
cdr3_nt: TGTGCCAGCAGCAACTGCCCGGACAGGGGTTTAAGGCCCCAGCATTTT
cdr3_aa: CASSNCPDRGLRPQHF

v_call: TRBV18
clone_size: -
j_call: TRBJ2-3
d_call: -
cdr3_nt: TGTGCCAGCTCAGAACTAGAGGCAGATACGCAGTATTTT
cdr3_aa: CASSELEADTQYF

v_call: TRBV28
clone_size: -
j_call: TRBJ2-7
d_call: TRBD1
cdr3_nt: TGTGCCAGCAATTTACGGGACAGGCGTCACTACGAGCAGTACTTC
cdr3_aa: CASNLRDRRHYEQYF

v_call: TRBV6-5
clone_size: -
j_call: TRBJ1-6
d_call: TRBD1
cdr3_nt: TGTGCCAGCAGGACACAGGGGACAAAAGTTTCACCCCTCCACTTT
cdr3_aa: CASRTQGTKVSPLHF

v_call: TRBV30
clone_size: -
j_call: TRBJ2-2
d_call: -
cdr3_nt: TGTGCCTGGAGTGTACCGGGACGGACCACCGGGGAGCTGTTTTTT
cdr3_aa: CAWSVPGRTTGELFF

v_call: TRBV29-1
clone_size: -
j_call: TRBJ1-4
d_call: -
cdr3_nt: TGCAGCGTTCCGGACTCCGCAAATGAAAAACTGTTTTTT
cdr3_aa: CSVPDSANEKLFF

v_call: TRBV5-5
clone_size: -
j_call: TRBJ2-3
d_call: -
cdr3_nt: TGTGCCAGCAGCCAACGGGGCTCATTTCGTACAGATACGCAGTATTTT
cdr3_aa: CASSQRGSFRTDTQYF

v_call: TRBV5-1
clone_size: -
j_call: TRBJ1-2
d_call: -
cdr3_nt: TGCGCCAGCAACCGGGATGGGGGCTACACCTTC
cdr3_aa: CASNRDGGYTF

v_call: TRBV7-2
clone_size: -
j_call: TRBJ1-3
d_call: -
cdr3_nt: TGTGCCAGCAGCTTAGTAGGGGAGCTGACTGGAAACACCATATATTTT
cdr3_aa: CASSLVGELTGNTIYF

v_call: TRBV10-1
clone_size: -
j_call: TRBJ2-1
d_call: -
cdr3_nt: TGCGCCAGCAGCGTAGCGATTGGGGACAATGAGCAGTTCTTC
cdr3_aa: CASSVAIGDNEQFF

v_call: TRBV9
clone_size: -
j_call: TRBJ2-7
d_call: -
cdr3_nt: TGTGCCAGCAGCGCCAACCGGGACACCGAAGGTCCGCAGTACTTC
cdr3_aa: CASSANRDTEGPQYF

v_call: TRBV19
clone_size: -
j_call: TRBJ1-5
d_call: -
cdr3_nt: TGTGCCATTAGTGCCAAGACAGCGGCCGATCAGCCCCAGCATTTT
cdr3_aa: CAISAKTAADQPQHF

v_call: TRBV5-4
clone_size: -
j_call: TRBJ2-1
d_call: TRBD2
cdr3_nt: TGTGCCAGCAGCTTGGGTCTAGCGGGGGGCAATGAGCAGTTCTTC
cdr3_aa: CASSLGLAGGNEQFF

v_call: TRBV18
clone_size: -
j_call: TRBJ2-1
d_call: TRBD2
cdr3_nt: TGTGCCAGCTCACTGACTAGCGGGACCCTGGAGCAGTTCTTC
cdr3_aa: CASSLTSGTLEQFF

v_call: TRBV5-1
clone_size: -
j_call: TRBJ1-1
d_call: TRBD1
cdr3_nt: TGCGCCAGCAGCTTGGGGGACAGGGAAAACACTGAAGCTTTCTTT
cdr3_aa: CASSLGDRENTEAFF

v_call: TRBV7-2
clone_size: -
j_call: TRBJ2-7
d_call: -
cdr3_nt: TGTGCCAGCAGCTTTGTTCCGAGCTCCTACGAGCAGTACTTC
cdr3_aa: CASSFVPSSYEQYF

v_call: TRBV9
clone_size: -
j_call: TRBJ2-2
d_call: -
cdr3_nt: TGTGCCAGCAGCGTAGCCGGAAACACCGGGGAGCTGTTTTTT
cdr3_aa: CASSVAGNTGELFF

v_call: TRBV2
clone_size: -
j_call: TRBJ1-4
d_call: TRBD1
cdr3_nt: TGTGCCAGCAGGAGATTGACAGGGATTGAAAAACTGTTTTTT
cdr3_aa: CASRRLTGIEKLFF

v_call: TRBV25-1
clone_size: -
j_call: TRBJ2-7
d_call: -
cdr3_nt: TGTGCCAGCAGTGAACCCCGAACGGGCCCCGAGCAGTACTTC
cdr3_aa: CASSEPRTGPEQYF

v_call: TRBV18
clone_size: once
j_call: TRBJ2-7
d_call: -
cdr3_nt: TGTGCCAGCTCACCCCAGGGTGCCGAGCAGTACTTC
cdr3_aa: CASSPQGAEQYF

v_call: TRBV6-1
clone_size: -
j_call: TRBJ1-6
d_call: -
cdr3_nt: TGTGCCAGCAGCGAGGGGCTATCTGGTTCACCCCTCCACTTT
cdr3_aa: CASSEGLSGSPLHF

v_call: TRBV4-1
clone_size: -
j_call: TRBJ1-2
d_call: TRBD1
cdr3_nt: TGCGCCAGCAGCCTTTCTGGGACAGCGAACTATGGCTACACCTTC
cdr3_aa: CASSLSGTANYGYTF

v_call: TRBV6-6
clone_size: -
j_call: TRBJ2-7
d_call: TRBD1
cdr3_nt: TGTGCCAGCAGGGGCGACAGGGGGTCGTACGAGCAGTACTTC
cdr3_aa: CASRGDRGSYEQYF

v_call: TRBV6-6
clone_size: -
j_call: TRBJ2-1
d_call: TRBD2
cdr3_nt: TGTGCCAGCAGTTACTCGGGACTAACCCCTCGGAATGAGCAGTTCTTC
cdr3_aa: CASSYSGLTPRNEQFF